This T cell receptor (beta chain) is from a study of shared clonotypes between healthy human individuals. CDR3 length: 14 amino acids. The V gene's germline CDR1 is SEHNR and CDR2 FQNEAQ (reference sequence). V was cut by 5 bases and J by 2 bases, with 13 bases left in between. Profiled with immunoSEQ multiplex PCR; TCRdb holds only in-frame clones, not every one. The repertoire consists of about 2.3 million clones, with approximately 95% occurring once and the leading ten covering 0.39%. The V and J genes are TRBV7-9 and TRBJ2-7, with D possibly matching TRBD2 (6 bases). The sequence was collected from a young man in good health. Some clones in this sample may be carry-over from other donors' samples. Sequences were obtained from naive CD4+ T cells from PBMCs. Subset defined: CD45RA+ positively selected. The CDR3 spells CASSSPGRTYEQYF. The CDR3 DNA sequence: TGTGCCAGCAGCAGCCCGGGGAGGACCTACGAGCAGTACTTC. The variable domain in full, with the rest retrieved from reference TRBV7-9 and TRBJ2-7, is DTGVSQNPRHKITKRGQNVTFRCDPISEHNRLYWYRQTLGQGPEFLTYFQNEAQLEKSRLLSDRFSAERPKGSFSTLEIQRTEQGDSAMYLCASSSPGRTYEQYFGPGTRLTVT.